The clone carrying this T cell receptor beta chain has more than one count but fewer than ten. This record comes from a study of identical twins' blood T cells. TCRdb reprocessed the 5' RACE reads with MiXCR, giving one entry per CDR3 protein. Among hundreds of thousands of distinct CDR3 sequences listed, about 28% were seen once. The V and J ends lost 4 bases and 8 bases respectively, with 15 bases between them. The CDR3 extends over 14 amino acids. Per the germline V gene, CDR1 is SGHRS and CDR2 is YFSETQ. This TCR came from a woman aged 18 to 55 in good health. The sample consisted of PBMCs. The chain is built from TRBV5-1 and TRBJ1-4; D unclear. CDR3 DNA: TGCGCCAGCAGCCCCCTGGGTCGTACGGAAAAACTGTTTTTT. It is translated as CASSPLGRTEKLFF.